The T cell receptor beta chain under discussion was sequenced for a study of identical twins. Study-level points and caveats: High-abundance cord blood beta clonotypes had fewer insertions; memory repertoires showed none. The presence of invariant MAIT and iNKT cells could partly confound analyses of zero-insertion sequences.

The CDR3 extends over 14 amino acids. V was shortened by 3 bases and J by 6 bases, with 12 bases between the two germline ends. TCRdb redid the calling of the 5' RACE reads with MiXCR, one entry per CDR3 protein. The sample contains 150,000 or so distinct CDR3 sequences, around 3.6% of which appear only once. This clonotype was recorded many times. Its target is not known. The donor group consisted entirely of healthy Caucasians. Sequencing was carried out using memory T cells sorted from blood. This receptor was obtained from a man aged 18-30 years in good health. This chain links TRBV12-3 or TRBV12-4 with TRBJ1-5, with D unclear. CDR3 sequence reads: CASSFGSLGQPQHF. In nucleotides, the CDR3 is TGTGCCAGCAGTTTTGGTAGTCTGGGTCAGCCCCAGCATTTT.